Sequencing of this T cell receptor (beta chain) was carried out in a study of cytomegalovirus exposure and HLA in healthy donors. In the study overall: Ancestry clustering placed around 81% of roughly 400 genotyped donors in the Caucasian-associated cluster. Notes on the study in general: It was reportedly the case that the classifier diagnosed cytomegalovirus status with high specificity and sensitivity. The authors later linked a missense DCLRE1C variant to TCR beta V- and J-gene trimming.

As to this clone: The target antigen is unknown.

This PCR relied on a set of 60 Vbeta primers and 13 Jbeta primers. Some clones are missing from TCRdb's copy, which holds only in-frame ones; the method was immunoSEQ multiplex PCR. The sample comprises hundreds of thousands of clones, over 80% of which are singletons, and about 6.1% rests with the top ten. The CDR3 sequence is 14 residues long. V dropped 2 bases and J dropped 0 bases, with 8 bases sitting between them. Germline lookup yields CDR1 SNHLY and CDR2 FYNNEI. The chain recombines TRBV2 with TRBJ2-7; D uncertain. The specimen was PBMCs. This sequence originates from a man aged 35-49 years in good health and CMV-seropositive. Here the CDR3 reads CASSESRSSYEQYF. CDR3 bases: TGTGCCAGCAGTGAATCGAGAAGCTCCTACGAGCAGTACTTC.